The next 15 T cell receptor beta chains were all read from a single sample in a study of post-analysis software for immune sequencing data. Their antigens are not known. Study findings and constraints: TRBV5-6, TRBV5-1 and TRBV20-1 belonged to a set of about five TRBV segments that were more frequent in patients than controls.

The TCR beta cDNA libraries contained unique molecular identifiers. TCRdb redid the calling of the PCR reads with MiXCR, one entry per CDR3 protein. The sample yields roughly 430,000 distinct CDR3 sequences, roughly 38% seen once. Material for sequencing was blood. The receptors come from a girl aged 2 to 9 with multiple sclerosis.

This clonotype was counted only a few times. The V call is TRBV5-5, the J call TRBJ1-1, with unresolved D. V was shortened by 0 bases and J by 6 bases, with 12 bases between the two germline ends. CDR3 size: 14 residues. CDR1 and CDR2 (germline): SGHKS, YYEKEE (reference sequence). Here the CDR3 DNA reads TGTGCCAGCAGCTTGGCTGGCCAGTTCGCTGAAGCTTTCTTT. It is translated as CASSLAGQFAEAFF.

The rearrangement links TRBV29-1 to TRBJ1-2, with 8 bases aligning to TRBD1. Looked up from germline, CDR1 is SQVTM and CDR2 is ANQGSEA. The CDR3 spans 13 residues. V shed 4 bases, J shed 4 bases, and the junction held 5 bases outside the gene matches. CDR3 sequence (DNA): TGCAGCGTTGGTGCCGGGACAGGCTATGGCTACACCTTC. It is translated as CSVGAGTGYGYTF.

The V gene is TRBV10-1, the J gene TRBJ2-1, with TRBD2 matching over 10 bases. The CDR3 length is 17 residues. CDR1 and CDR2 from the germline V gene are WNHNN and SYGVQD (reference sequence). V was clipped by 4 bases and J by 4 bases; unmatched bases: 10. The CDR3 sequence: CASSGVTLAGAYNEQFF. CDR3 nucleotide sequence: TGCGCCAGCAGTGGAGTCACTCTAGCGGGGGCATACAATGAGCAGTTCTTC.

V is TRBV12-3 or TRBV12-4 and J is TRBJ1-5; 7 positions match TRBD1. The CDR3 is 14 residues long. V dropped 5 bases and J dropped 7; count of bases not matched to a gene: 8. This CDR3 reads CASSQGQEFQPQHF. The CDR3 coding sequence is TGTGCCAGCAGTCAAGGACAGGAATTCCAGCCCCAGCATTTT.

This chain links TRBV29-1 with TRBJ2-5; D is unresolved. The CDR3 spans 11 residues. The V gene's germline CDR1 is SQVTM and CDR2 ANQGSEA. V lost 1 base and J 8 bases, leaving 8 bases between the germline ends. The CDR3 protein is CSVEGARTQYF. The CDR3 DNA reads TGCAGCGTTGAAGGAGCGAGAACCCAGTACTTC.

The V gene is TRBV5-1, the J gene TRBJ2-7, with a tentative D call TRBD1 (5 bases). The CDR3 contains 15 residues. V lost 0 bases and J 3 bases, leaving 13 bases between the germline ends. In germline, CDR1 is SGHRS, CDR2 YFSETQ. CDR3 protein: CASSLGGRQGYEQYF. The CDR3 nucleotides are TGCGCCAGCAGCTTGGGAGGTCGGCAGGGCTACGAGCAGTACTTC.

This rearrangement joins TRBV7-3 to TRBJ2-7, with D possibly being TRBD2 (7 bases). CDR3 length: 15 residues. In germline, CDR1 is SGHTA, CDR2 FQGTGA. The V and J ends lost 3 bases and 5 bases respectively, with 17 bases between them. DNA for the CDR3: TGTGCCAGCAGCTTCCTAGGGGGGGGATTGAACGAGCAGTACTTC. It yields the protein CASSFLGGGLNEQYF. Based on the CDR3 plus reference TRBV7-3 and TRBJ2-7, the full variable domain is GAGVSQTPSNKVTEKGKYVELRCDPISGHTALYWYRQSLGQGPEFLIYFQGTGAADDSGLPNDRFFAVRPEGSVSTLKIQRTERGDSAVYLCASSFLGGGLNEQYFGPGTRLTVT.

The J gene is TRBJ2-7, the V gene TRBV20-1; TRBD2 agrees at 10 bases. The trim removed 0 bases at V and 3 bases at J, leaving 11 bases unmatched. CDR3 size: 17 residues. Germline V lookup: CDR1 DFQATT, CDR2 SNEGSKA (reference sequence). The CDR3 DNA is TGCAGTGCTAGAGATAGTATAGGACTAGCGGATCTCTACGAGCAGTACTTC. It yields the protein CSARDSIGLADLYEQYF.

The chain recombines TRBV10-3 with TRBJ2-3, with D possibly being TRBD1 or TRBD2 (5 bases each). The length of the CDR3 is 16 residues. V lost 0 bases to trimming and J lost 3 bases, with 13 bases between them. Germline CDR1 ENHRY, CDR2 SYGVKD. The CDR3 region is CAISESKGTGTDTQYF. CDR3 DNA sequence: TGTGCCATCAGTGAGTCAAAGGGGACGGGTACAGATACGCAGTATTTT.

The chain uses TRBV5-1 and TRBJ2-3; 9 bases are shared with TRBD1. The junction had 6 bases not matched to a gene; V was cut back by 4 bases and J by 3 bases. The CDR3 is made up of 15 amino acids. Looked up from germline, CDR1 is SGHRS and CDR2 is YFSETQ. Here the CDR3 reads CASSPGTGLTDTQYF. CDR3 nucleotides: TGCGCCAGCAGCCCCGGGACAGGGTTGACAGATACGCAGTATTTT.

The CDR3 sequence is CSVAFRYYEQYF. CDR3 nucleotides: TGCAGCGTTGCCTTTCGCTACTACGAGCAGTACTTC. The rearrangement joins TRBV29-1 to TRBJ2-7; no reliable D call. The CDR3 spans 12 residues. In germline, CDR1 is SQVTM, CDR2 ANQGSEA. The V end lost 4 bases, the J end lost 3 bases, and 10 bases lay between the germline ends.

This sequence joins TRBV4-2 and TRBJ1-1; D is perhaps TRBD1 (6 bases). Germline CDR1 and CDR2: LGHNA and YNFKEQ. The CDR3 spans 15 residues. V shed 4 bases and J shed 1 base, with 13 bases lying between them. CDR3 in DNA: TGTGCCAGCAGCCGACCCGGGACACAGAACACTGAAGCTTTCTTT. Translation gives CASSRPGTQNTEAFF.

The chain employs TRBV20-1 and TRBJ2-1, with D hard to call. CDR3 length: 14 amino acids. Looked up from germline, CDR1 is DFQATT and CDR2 is SNEGSKA (reference sequence). Trimming removed 0 bases at V and 3 bases at J, with 9 bases between. CDR3 nucleotides: TGCAGTGCTAGAGATCGACTGTACTACAATGAGCAGTTCTTC. Its protein is CSARDRLYYNEQFF.

This chain links TRBV12-3 or TRBV12-4 with TRBJ2-7; 10 nucleotides match TRBD2. V lost 5 bases, J lost 7 bases, and 5 bases stayed unmatched. The CDR3 runs 13 residues. CDR3 protein: CASSAPSGSEQYF. CDR3 coding DNA: TGTGCCAGCAGTGCTCCTAGCGGGAGTGAGCAGTACTTC.

The gene calls are TRBV10-3 and TRBJ2-3, with D hard to call. V lost 3 bases, J lost 3 bases, and 19 bases lay in between. The V gene's germline CDR1 is ENHRY and CDR2 SYGVKD. The CDR3 totals 17 residues. CDR3 sequence (DNA): TGTGCCATCAGTGATACGATCCGATCAATTAAAACAGATACGCAGTATTTT. Translating it yields CAISDTIRSIKTDTQYF.